Sequencing of this T cell receptor (beta chain) was carried out in a study of cytomegalovirus exposure and HLA in healthy donors. Points from the study as a whole: Immune exposure data for these donors was limited to CMV serostatus. Later work found most CMV-associated TCR beta chains apparently HLA-restricted. The Asian-associated ancestry cluster reportedly had fewer N-insertions than the roughly 720-donor mean in a later analysis. It is likely that the observed cluster of highly shared sequence variants was a sequencing artifact.

On this clone: Its matching antigen is unknown.

The PCR used 60 Vbeta and 13 Jbeta primers. Profiling relied on immunoSEQ multiplex PCR, and the TCRdb table lists in-frame clones only, not all of them. The sample has around 130,000 clones, 77% seen once; the top ten hold around 5.8%. CDR3 length equals 16 residues. The germline V gene encodes CDR1 MNHEY and CDR2 SMNVEV (reference sequence). Trimming at V came to 5 bases and at J to 4 bases, leaving 7 bases not matched to a gene. The sample comprised PBMCs. The chain couples TRBV27 to TRBJ2-1, with TRBD2 matching 11 bases. The TCR was taken from a man between 18 and 35 years old in good health and CMV-seropositive. CDR3 residues: CASSPDLAGGYNEQFF. As DNA, the CDR3 is TGTGCCAGCAGTCCGGATCTAGCGGGAGGTTACAATGAGCAGTTCTTC.